This TCR beta chain is drawn from a study of blood T cells in healthy people across ages. General study points: Samples with more naive T cells showed higher observed beta diversity.

The germline CDR1 and CDR2 sequences are MGHRA and YSYEKL. Losses at the gene ends were 1 base for V and 6 bases for J; bases not matched to a gene: 13. The CDR3 totals 17 residues. The authors ran a second PCR of about 6 to 11 cycles using a sample-barcoded 5' primer and a J-beta primer mix. The authors tagged each cDNA molecule using a template-switch adaptor with 12 random nucleotides. From each sample, at least 2.5 million paired-end reads containing CDR3 were obtained. TCRdb used MiXCR to reprocess the 5' RACE reads, holding one entry per CDR3 protein. Of about a million distinct CDR3 sequences listed, 40% to 60% are singletons. This clonotype was seen more than once but under ten times. Its target is unknown.

This TCR came from a man under 40 in good health. The sequenced material came from blood. The chain joins TRBV4-1 to TRBJ2-7, with 9 bases matching TRBD2. The CDR3: CASSQGSGGHLLSEQYF. In nucleotides, the CDR3 is TGCGCCAGCAGCCAAGGGAGCGGGGGGCACCTCTTGTCCGAGCAGTACTTC.